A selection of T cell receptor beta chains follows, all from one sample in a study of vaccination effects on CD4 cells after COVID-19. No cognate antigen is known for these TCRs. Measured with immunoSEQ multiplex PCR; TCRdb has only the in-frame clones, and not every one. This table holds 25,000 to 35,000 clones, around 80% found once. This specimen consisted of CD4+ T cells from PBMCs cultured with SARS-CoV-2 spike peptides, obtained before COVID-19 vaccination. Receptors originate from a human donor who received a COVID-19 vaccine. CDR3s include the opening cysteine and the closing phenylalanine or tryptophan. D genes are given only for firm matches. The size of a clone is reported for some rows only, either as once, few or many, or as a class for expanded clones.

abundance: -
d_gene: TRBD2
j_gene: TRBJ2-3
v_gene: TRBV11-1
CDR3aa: CASSLGTSGQTDTQYF
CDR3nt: TGTGCCAGCAGCCTTGGTACTAGCGGCCAGACTGATACGCAGTATTTT

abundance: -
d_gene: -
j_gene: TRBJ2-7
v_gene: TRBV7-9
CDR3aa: CASSLRGGTTEQYF
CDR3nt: TGTGCCAGCAGCTTAAGAGGGGGGACTACCGAGCAGTACTTC

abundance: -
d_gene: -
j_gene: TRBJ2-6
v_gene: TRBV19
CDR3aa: CASSMSIWGVSGANVLTF
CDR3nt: TGTGCCAGTAGTATGTCCATATGGGGGGTCTCTGGGGCCAACGTCCTGACTTTC

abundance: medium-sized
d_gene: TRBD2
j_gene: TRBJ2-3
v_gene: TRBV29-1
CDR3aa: CSVQTVAGRTDTQYF
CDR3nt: TGCAGCGTTCAAACCGTAGCGGGACGCACAGATACGCAGTATTTT

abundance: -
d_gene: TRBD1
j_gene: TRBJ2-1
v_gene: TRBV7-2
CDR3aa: CASSKGQGSYNEQFF
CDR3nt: TGTGCCAGCAGTAAGGGACAGGGGTCCTACAATGAGCAGTTCTTC

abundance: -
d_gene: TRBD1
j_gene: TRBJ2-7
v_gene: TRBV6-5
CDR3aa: CASSPRTGVSYEQYF
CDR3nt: TGTGCCAGCAGTCCCAGGACAGGGGTCTCCTACGAGCAGTACTTC

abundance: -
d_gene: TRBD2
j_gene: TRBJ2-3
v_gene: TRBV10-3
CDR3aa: CATGLAGVTDTQYF
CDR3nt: TGTGCCACGGGACTAGCGGGAGTCACAGATACGCAGTATTTT

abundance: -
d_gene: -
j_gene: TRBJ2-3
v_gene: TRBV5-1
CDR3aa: CASSLAPTVSPSTDTQYF
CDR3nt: TGCGCCAGCAGCTTGGCTCCGACAGTCAGTCCTAGCACAGATACGCAGTATTTT

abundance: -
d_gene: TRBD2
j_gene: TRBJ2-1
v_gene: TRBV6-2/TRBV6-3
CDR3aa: CASSLPGTRHEQFF
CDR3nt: TGTGCCAGCAGCCTGCCCGGGACTAGACATGAGCAGTTCTTC

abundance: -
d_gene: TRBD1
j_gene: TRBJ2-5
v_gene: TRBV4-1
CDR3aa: CASSLRQGEETQYF
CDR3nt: TGCGCCAGCAGCCTTCGACAGGGGGAGGAGACCCAGTACTTC

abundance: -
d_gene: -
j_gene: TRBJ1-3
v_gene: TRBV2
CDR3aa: CATSLDSGNTIYF
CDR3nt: TGTGCCACCTCACTCGACTCTGGAAACACCATATATTTT

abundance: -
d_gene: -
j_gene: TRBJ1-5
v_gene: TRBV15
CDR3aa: CATSLEGNQPQHF
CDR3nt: TGTGCCACCAGCTTAGAAGGCAATCAGCCCCAGCATTTT

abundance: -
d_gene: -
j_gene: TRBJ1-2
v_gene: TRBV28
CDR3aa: CASAQGQIYGYTF
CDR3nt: TGTGCCAGCGCGCAGGGTCAGATCTATGGCTACACCTTC

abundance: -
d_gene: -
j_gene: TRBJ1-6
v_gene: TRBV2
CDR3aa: CASSESNSPLHF
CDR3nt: TGTGCCAGCAGTGAATCCAATTCACCCCTCCACTTT

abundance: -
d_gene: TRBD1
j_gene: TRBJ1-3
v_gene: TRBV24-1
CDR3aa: CATSDPRGPGNTIYF
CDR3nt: TGTGCCACCAGTGATCCCAGGGGGCCTGGAAACACCATATATTTT

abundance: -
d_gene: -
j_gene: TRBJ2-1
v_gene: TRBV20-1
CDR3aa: CSAKTGYEQFF
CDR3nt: TGCAGTGCTAAGACCGGTTATGAGCAGTTCTTC

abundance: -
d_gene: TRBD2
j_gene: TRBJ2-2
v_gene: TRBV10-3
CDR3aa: CAISYGGAGTGELFF
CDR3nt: TGTGCCATCAGCTACGGGGGGGCCGGCACCGGGGAGCTGTTTTTT

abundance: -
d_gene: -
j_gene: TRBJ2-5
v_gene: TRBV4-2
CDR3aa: CASSQGSGLETQYF
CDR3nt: TGTGCCAGCAGCCAAGGGTCAGGGCTGGAGACCCAGTACTTC

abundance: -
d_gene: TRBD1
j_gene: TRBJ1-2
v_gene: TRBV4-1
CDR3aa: CASSLGQNYGYTF
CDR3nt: TGCGCCAGCAGCCTGGGACAGAACTATGGCTACACCTTC

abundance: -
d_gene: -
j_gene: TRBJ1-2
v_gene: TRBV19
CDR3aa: CARVGRGRCGYTF
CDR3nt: TGTGCCAGAGTGGGTAGGGGCAGATGCGGCTACACCTTC

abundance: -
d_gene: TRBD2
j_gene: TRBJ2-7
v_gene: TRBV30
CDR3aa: CAGTGERGSYEQYF
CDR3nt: TGTGCCGGGACGGGGGAGCGGGGGTCCTACGAGCAGTACTTC